The text below deals with one TCR beta chain. Its antigen is not identified. The sample originates from a study of PD-1 blockade in classical Hodgkin lymphoma. Study details: Patients were dosed intravenously with nivolumab at 3 mg/kg every 2 weeks.

Per germline, CDR1 SGHRS and CDR2 YFSETQ. The CDR3 sequence is 16 residues long. Trimming removed 1 base from V and 5 bases from J; junction bases left unmatched: 10. TCRdb's copy holds only in-frame clones and misses some; the assay was immunoSEQ multiplex PCR. The sample has more than 40,000 clones; 80% are singletons. Overall study results and limits: When set against healthy donors, newly diagnosed patients were reported to show lower baseline TCR diversity. Compared with baseline, CD4+ but not CD8+ TCR diversity had risen significantly by C4D1. When nivolumab was started under 1 year after ASCT, patients were excluded.

The time point: cycle 4 day 1 (C4D1), after around six weeks of nivolumab. All patients relapsed after autologous stem cell transplantation, and brentuximab vedotin exposure varied. J is TRBJ2-5 and V is TRBV5-1, with 8 bases fitting TRBD2. The sequencing here drew on peripheral blood mononuclear cells (PBMCs), taken before the fourth cycle of nivolumab. The sequence came from a human donor with classical Hodgkin lymphoma. The CDR3 sequence: CASSLSGSLYWETQYF. The CDR3 DNA sequence: TGCGCCAGCAGCTTGAGCGGGAGCCTGTATTGGGAGACCCAGTACTTC.